Each of the 29 T cell receptor beta chains below was sequenced from the same sample in a study of OX40 agonist ivuxolimab in advanced cancers. The library was built by means of the immunoSEQ multiplex PCR assay. TCRdb provides this immuneACCESS table in a form limited to in-frame rearrangements. Some clones are lacking; in checked studies, under half of them reflect an unresolved V gene, and why the rest are absent is not known. Recorded for this sample are about 21,000 clones; 65% to 85% of them occurred a single time. The ten largest clonotypes hold over 15% of the sample. This specimen consisted of CD4+ or CD8+ T cells sorted from blood, obtained in a trial of the OX40 agonist ivuxolimab. Receptor source: an adult with an advanced solid tumor such as melanoma, head and neck, liver or kidney cancer.

This chain connects TRBV27 to TRBJ1-2; the D gene is possibly TRBD1 (6 bases). The CDR3 is 13 residues long. Trimming stripped 3 bases from V and 7 bases from J, with 12 bases between. Germline CDR1 MNHEY, CDR2 SMNVEV (reference sequence). The chain's CDR3 is CASSFTGSAGYTF. The CDR3 nucleotides read TGTGCCAGCAGTTTTACAGGGTCGGCTGGCTACACCTTC.

The chain links TRBV4-1 to TRBJ2-7; 7 bases map to TRBD1. The CDR3 sequence is 15 residues long. CDR1 is MGHRA and CDR2 is YSYEKL in the germline V gene. V dropped 4 bases and J dropped 4; count of bases not matched to a gene: 10. The CDR3 coding sequence is TGCGCCAGCAGCCTCAAGGCAGGGGGTGAGTACGAGCAGTACTTC. Translating gives CASSLKAGGEYEQYF.

V and J are TRBV30 and TRBJ2-2; D uncertain. CDR1 is GTSNPN and CDR2 is SVGIG in the germline V gene (reference sequence). This CDR3 contains 11 residues. Trimming took 7 bases from V and 3 from J, leaving 6 bases between them. DNA for the CDR3: TGTGCCTCCCAAGACACCGGGGAGCTGTTTTTT. Translated: CASQDTGELFF.

This chain uses TRBV7-8 with TRBJ1-1, with D maybe TRBD1 (6 bases). The germline V gene encodes CDR1 SGHVS and CDR2 FQNEAQ. Trimming removed 5 bases from V and 1 base from J, with 14 bases in between. The CDR3 extends over 15 amino acids. The CDR3 sequence: CASSVRDNPNTEAFF. As DNA, the CDR3 is TGTGCCAGCAGCGTCCGGGACAATCCGAACACTGAAGCTTTCTTT.

This clone appeared a few times. The V and J genes are TRBV6-1 and TRBJ2-6; TRBD1 agrees at 9 bases. Per the germline V gene, CDR1 is MNHNS and CDR2 is SASEGT. The J segment lost 8 bases and the V segment lost 4 bases, leaving 3 bases of the junction unmatched. CDR3 length: 14 amino acids. In DNA, the CDR3 is TGTGCCAGCAGTGGGGACAGGGACCCCAACGTCCTGACTTTC. Amino acids: CASSGDRDPNVLTF.

The rearrangement links TRBV29-1 to TRBJ2-1, with TRBD2 matching 10 bases. V was clipped by 4 bases and J by 6 bases; unmatched bases: 12. Germline V gene data show CDR1 as SQVTM and CDR2 as ANQGSEA. The CDR3 consists of 16 residues. CDR3 nucleotides: TGCAGCGTTGCCCCAACCTCTAGCGGGAGAGGCAATGAGCAGTTCTTC. As protein: CSVAPTSSGRGNEQFF.

V gene TRBV7-9 combines with J gene TRBJ2-1; TRBD2 agrees at 11 bases. Per germline, CDR1 SEHNR and CDR2 FQNEAQ (reference sequence). V dropped 4 bases and J dropped 1; count of bases not matched to a gene: 9. The CDR3 runs to 18 residues. CDR3 in amino acids: CASSSDPSGRTSYNEQFF. The CDR3 DNA sequence: TGTGCCAGCAGCTCCGACCCTAGCGGGAGGACGTCCTACAATGAGCAGTTCTTC.

A few counts support this clone. The V and J genes are TRBV6-4 and TRBJ2-3; 11 bases line up with TRBD2. Unmatched junction bases numbered 6, after V lost 6 bases and J lost 4 bases. CDR1 is MRHNA and CDR2 is SNTAGT in the germline V gene. The CDR3 is 15 residues long. In DNA form, the CDR3 reads TGTGCCAGCAGCCGACTAGCGGGATCCCCAGATACGCAGTATTTT. Translated: CASSRLAGSPDTQYF.

The chain couples TRBV9 to TRBJ2-1, with TRBD2 identical over 7 bases. Trimming at V came to 0 bases and at J to 5 bases, leaving 5 bases not matched to a gene. CDR3 length: 15 residues. CDR1 is SGDLS, CDR2 YYNGEE, per germline. The CDR3 DNA sequence: TGTGCCAGCAGCGTAGGTGGGAGGGCCGACAATGAGCAGTTCTTC. Translation gives CASSVGGRADNEQFF.

This clone appeared once. The chain employs TRBV9 and TRBJ2-3; D gene unclear. V was pared by 3 bases and J by 8 bases, with 10 bases between. Germline assignment: CDR1 SGDLS and CDR2 YYNGEE. This CDR3 spans 12 amino acids. This chain's CDR3 is CASSGAPSTQYF. The CDR3 DNA is TGTGCCAGCAGCGGGGCGCCCAGTACGCAGTATTTT.

CDR3 sequence: CASSHGSLDGYTF. The CDR3, as DNA: TGTGCCAGCAGCCACGGGTCTCTCGATGGCTACACCTTC. The chain joins TRBV13 to TRBJ1-2; D gene unclear. There are 13 residues in the CDR3. Looked up from germline, CDR1 is PRHDT and CDR2 is FYEKMQ (reference sequence). V dropped 5 bases and J dropped 6 bases, with 13 bases sitting between them.

This clone was seen a single time. The chain has TRBV9 and TRBJ1-3; D unresolved. Trimming removed 4 bases from V and 0 bases from J, with 17 bases in between. Looked up from germline, CDR1 is SGDLS and CDR2 is YYNGEE. This CDR3 has 17 residues. Written as DNA, the CDR3 is TGTGCCAGCAGCCCCCGGGAGGAAGTAAACTCTGGAAACACCATATATTTT. It codes for CASSPREEVNSGNTIYF.

This chain links TRBV29-1 with TRBJ1-3; D is undetermined. The CDR3 is made up of 12 amino acids. CDR1 is SQVTM, CDR2 ANQGSEA, per germline. Trimming took off 6 bases at V and 0 bases at J, with 6 bases between the two ends. The CDR3 here is CSVLDSGNTIYF. CDR3 nucleotides: TGCAGCGTGTTGGACTCTGGAAACACCATATATTTT.

This clone was seen a single time. The chain uses TRBV4-1 and TRBJ2-3; D tentatively reads TRBD1 or TRBD2 (6 bases each). This CDR3 region has 17 residues. In germline, CDR1 is MGHRA, CDR2 YSYEKL. Trimming removed 0 bases at V and 1 base at J, with 14 bases between. The DNA of the CDR3 is TGCGCCAGCAGCCAAGATGCCGGGGGCTCTGGCACAGATACGCAGTATTTT. Translated: CASSQDAGGSGTDTQYF.

V gene TRBV6-4 combines with J gene TRBJ2-1, with D perhaps TRBD1 (5 bases). Trimming stripped 2 bases from V and 2 bases from J, with 10 bases between. In germline, CDR1 is MRHNA, CDR2 SNTAGT. The CDR3 consists of 15 residues. CDR3 sequence (DNA): TGTGCCAGCAGTGACACAGGCCTTACCTACAATGAGCAGTTCTTC. As protein: CASSDTGLTYNEQFF.

The chain has TRBV6-5 and TRBJ1-1; no definite D call. Germline values: CDR1 MNHEY, CDR2 SVGAGI. With 2 bases removed from V and 1 base from J, the gap between germline ends came to 5 bases. CDR3 length: 13 amino acids. CDR3 nucleotide sequence: TGTGCCAGCAGTTACGGGGAGAACACTGAAGCTTTCTTT. The encoded protein is CASSYGENTEAFF.

V usage is TRBV11-3 and J usage is TRBJ2-7; D is unresolved. The CDR3 totals 13 residues. Between the trimmed V and J ends, which lost 5 bases and 3 bases, there was a span of 11 bases. CDR1 is SGHNT, CDR2 YENEEA, per germline. In DNA, the CDR3 is TGTGCCAGCAGCAAGAGACCCGGCTACGAGCAGTACTTC. It is translated as CASSKRPGYEQYF.

The gene calls are TRBV7-8 and TRBJ2-7; 9 bases agree with TRBD1. The V segment lost 6 bases and the J segment 7 bases; nucleotides outside the gene matches: 13. Germline CDR1 and CDR2: SGHVS and FQNEAQ. The CDR3 runs to 15 residues. CDR3 sequence reads: CASSFSGTGMGEQYF. Here the CDR3 DNA reads TGTGCCAGCAGTTTCTCCGGGACAGGGATGGGGGAGCAGTACTTC. The full variable domain, its missing parts supplied by reference TRBV7-8 and TRBJ2-7, is GAGVSQSPRYKVAKRGQDVALRCDPISGHVSLFWYQQALGQGPEFLTYFQNEAQLDKSGLPSDRFFAERPEGSVSTLKIQRTQQEDSAVYLCASSFSGTGMGEQYFGPGTRLTVT.

The V and J genes are TRBV11-2 and TRBJ1-5; D is perhaps TRBD1 (6 bases). CDR1 is SGHAT and CDR2 is FQNNGV in the germline V gene. The CDR3 totals 15 residues. The ends were cut back, 5 bases at V and 0 bases at J, with 11 bases in the middle. The CDR3 loop reads CASSPTGYSNQPQHF. DNA for the CDR3: TGTGCCAGCAGCCCGACAGGATATAGCAATCAGCCCCAGCATTTT.

The chain links TRBV7-6 to TRBJ2-5, with TRBD1 identical over 9 bases. The CDR3 covers 18 residues. Germline trimming cut 5 bases from V and 3 bases from J; bases unmatched to any gene: 16. Germline V gene sequence: CDR1 SGHVS, CDR2 FNYEAQ. For the CDR3, the DNA is TGTGCCAGCAGCCAAAACCCCCCCCGGGACAGGGTTAAAGAGACCCAGTACTTC. It codes for CASSQNPPRDRVKETQYF. The full variable domain, with the rest looked up from reference TRBV7-6 and TRBJ2-5, is GAGVSQSPRYKVTKRGQDVALRCDPISGHVSLYWYRQALGQGPEFLTYFNYEAQQDKSGLPNDRFSAERPEGSISTLTIQRTEQRDSAMYRCASSQNPPRDRVKETQYFGPGTRLLVL.

The chain links TRBV2 to TRBJ2-5; 11 bases fit TRBD1. With V trimmed by 9 bases and J by 2 bases, 11 bases remained unmatched. Germline V gene sequence: CDR1 SNHLY, CDR2 FYNNEI. This CDR3 spans 16 amino acids. This chain's CDR3 is CARGKVGDRGQETQYF. The CDR3 DNA sequence: TGTGCCAGAGGGAAGGTCGGGGACAGGGGGCAAGAGACCCAGTACTTC.

The chain carries TRBV18 and TRBJ2-1, with 9 bases matching TRBD2. CDR1 KGHSH and CDR2 LQKENI come from the germline V gene. The CDR3 loop spans 14 amino acids. J lost 5 bases, V lost 1 base, and 0 bases had no gene match. In DNA form, the CDR3 reads TGTGCCAGCTCACCACTAGCGGGGGACAATGAGCAGTTCTTC. It is translated as CASSPLAGDNEQFF.

The CDR3 here is CASSRTEHRNTIYF. The CDR3 bases are TGTGCCAGCAGCCGGACGGAGCATCGAAACACCATATATTTT. The chain couples TRBV7-9 to TRBJ1-3, with no clear D. The CDR3 contains 14 residues. CDR1 is SEHNR and CDR2 is FQNEAQ in the germline V gene (reference sequence). The ends were cut back, 5 bases at V and 5 bases at J, with 13 bases in the middle.

The chain carries TRBV11-2 and TRBJ1-2; TRBD1 might be the D (5 bases). There are 16 residues in the CDR3. The germline gives CDR1 SGHAT, CDR2 FQNNGV. Trimming shortened V by 0 bases and J by 0 bases, and 11 bases separated the two germline ends. CDR3 in amino acids: CASSLEGAESNYGYTF. DNA for the CDR3: TGTGCCAGCAGCTTAGAAGGGGCAGAGTCTAACTATGGCTACACCTTC.

V gene TRBV28 combines with J gene TRBJ2-1; D is uncertain. V lost 3 bases and J lost 6, with 3 bases in between. This CDR3 comprises 11 residues. Germline CDR1 MDHEN, CDR2 SYDVKM. The CDR3 coding sequence is TGTGCCAGCAGTTTCAGCAATGAGCAGTTCTTC. Its protein is CASSFSNEQFF.

The CDR3 region has the DNA TGTGCCAGCAGCGCATGGTCGGGGGGCGCCTACAATGAGCAGTTCTTC. It is translated as CASSAWSGGAYNEQFF. J is TRBJ2-1 and V is TRBV9, with D possibly being TRBD2 (7 bases). The germline V gene has CDR1 SGDLS and CDR2 YYNGEE. V lost 3 bases to trimming and J lost 2 bases, with 15 bases between them. The CDR3 covers 16 residues.

J is TRBJ2-7 and V is TRBV7-9; TRBD1 matches at 7 bases. Per germline, CDR1 SEHNR and CDR2 FQNEAQ (reference sequence). The CDR3 spans 14 residues. V was clipped by 5 bases and J by 2 bases; unmatched bases: 6. CDR3 amino acids: CASSQTGTAYEQYF. The CDR3 nucleotides read TGTGCCAGCAGCCAAACCGGGACAGCCTACGAGCAGTACTTC.

Comment on this clone: One junction end disagrees with the germline gene, perhaps due to a read error. The rearrangement joins TRBV7-7 to TRBJ2-7; no firm D call. The length of the CDR3 is 14 residues. Germline V CDR1 and CDR2: SSHAT, FNYEAQ (reference sequence). CDR3 sequence (DNA): TGTGCTAGCAGTTCTAACCTAGGCGACTACGAGCAGTACTTC. It encodes CASSSNLGDYEQYF.

This chain links TRBV11-1 with TRBJ2-3; TRBD2 agrees at 8 bases. Per germline, CDR1 SGHAT and CDR2 FQDESV (reference sequence). The V gene end was trimmed by 3 bases and the J gene end by 2 bases; junction bases not matched to a gene: 4. The length of the CDR3 is 15 residues. The CDR3 DNA reads TGTGCCAGCAGCTTCCCAGCGGGGGACACAGATACGCAGTATTTT. Encoded protein: CASSFPAGDTDTQYF.